The clone carrying this T cell receptor (beta chain) has a count of ten or more. Its specificity is unknown. These data originate in a study of early T cells in non-severe SARS-CoV-2 infection. Study in general: Sequencing of bulk RNA from unsorted whole blood was done, without chain pairing.

Study-wide results and limits: Anti-spike CD8 specificities were favored by VDJdb matching, whose results missed private and CD4 specificities.

V lost 6 bases to trimming and J lost 4 bases; unmatched junction nucleotides: 6. CDR3 length: 14 amino acids. The germline gives CDR1 LGHDT, CDR2 YNNKEL (reference sequence). Individual cDNA molecules were tagged with unique molecular identifiers, the study reported. In TCRdb, the 5' RACE reads were re-called with MiXCR into one record per CDR3 protein. The sample consists of tens of thousands of distinct CDR3 sequences, 3% to 4% of them appearing once. The specimen sequenced was whole blood. This clonotype was sampled from an adult who was a healthcare worker with PCR-confirmed SARS-CoV-2 infection or an uninfected control (not recorded which). The chain carries TRBV3-1 and TRBJ2-5; 9 nucleotides line up with TRBD2. CDR3 in DNA: TGTGCCAGCAGTAGATTAGCGGGAGTAGAGACCCAGTACTTC. Translating it yields CASSRLAGVETQYF.